The clone carrying this TCR beta chain came up a few times. Its specificity is not known. CDR3 length: 16 residues. Germline CDR1 reads SNHLY; CDR2 reads FYNNEI. The ends lost 5 bases at V and 2 bases at J; junction bases unmatched: 6. The data are from a study of CD8 T cells in ankylosing spondylitis. Overall study results and limits: Earlier work had already found some motif variants in reactive arthritis synovial fluid and blood. Significant enrichment of disease-linked clones was reported in matched ankylosing spondylitis synovial fluid. What appeared characteristic of ankylosing spondylitis blood was a TCR beta motif of fewer than ten highly homologous variants.

TCR beta libraries were made by quantitative 5'-RACE with molecular barcodes. One entry per CDR3 protein results from TCRdb running MiXCR on the 5' RACE reads. The sample records roughly 450,000 distinct CDR3 sequences, 25% to 30% being singletons. V and J are TRBV2 and TRBJ1-5, with 10 bases aligning to TRBD1. The receptor comes from a male donor with ankylosing spondylitis. Material for sequencing was blood, either unsorted or a sorted T cell fraction (not recorded which). CDR3 sequence: CASSRQTGGGNQPQHF. The CDR3 region has the DNA TGTGCCAGCAGTCGGCAGACAGGGGGCGGCAATCAGCCCCAGCATTTT.